In its sample, the clone carrying this T cell receptor beta chain was seen a few times. The source of the sample is a study of T cells in Graves' hyperthyroidism and ophthalmopathy. Absent ophthalmopathy progression within 18 months defined stable Graves' hyperthyroidism. Diagnoses rested on clinical symptoms, serum thyroxine and TRAb, thyroid ultrasound and orbital computed tomography. The ends lost 4 bases at V and 2 bases at J; junction bases unmatched: 6. The V gene's germline CDR1 is SQVTM and CDR2 ANQGSEA. The CDR3 contains 14 residues. Amplified regions were TCR beta CDR3 sequences from RNA transcripts. First-round RT-PCR targeting the TCR CDR3 was performed with the HTBI primer set. TCRdb reanalysed the multiplex PCR reads using MiXCR and keeps one entry per CDR3 protein. The data contain hundreds of thousands of distinct CDR3 sequences, 11% to 15% of them singletons.

The chain combines TRBV29-1 with TRBJ2-3; 7 nucleotides agree with TRBD2. The sequence was obtained from a woman between 18 and 30 years old with Graves' hyperthyroidism. Material: blood. CDR3 DNA sequence: TGCAGCGTTGCTAGCGGAATATTCACAGATACGCAGTATTTT. It is translated as CSVASGIFTDTQYF.